The count of the clone carrying this T cell receptor beta chain is one. What it binds is not known. This CDR3 region has 14 residues. V was cut by 4 bases and J by 6 bases, with 13 bases left in between. The germline V gene has CDR1 SGHVS and CDR2 FNYEAQ. The sample belongs to a study of cytomegalovirus exposure and HLA in healthy donors. The study, taken as a whole, reports: There were some public TCRs occurring in many donors, but most TCR sequences were rare. The study listed some 160 cytomegalovirus-associated TCR beta chains. TCR beta V- and J-gene trimming was later associated with a missense DCLRE1C variant.

PCR primers comprised 60 Vbeta and 13 Jbeta primers. Assay: immunoSEQ multiplex PCR; the TCRdb copy retains only in-frame clones and omits some. The repertoire has 100,000 to 120,000 clones, roughly 76% of them found once; the top ten carry 6.5% to 7%. Sequencing used PBMCs. The rearrangement joins TRBV7-6 to TRBJ2-1, with D unresolved. The TCR was taken from a man aged 25-40 years in good health and CMV-seropositive. The CDR3 coding sequence is TGTGCCAGCAGCTCCGGGTTAGGCTCCAATGAGCAGTTCTTC. Translation: CASSSGLGSNEQFF.